The rows below give T cell receptor beta chains drawn from one sample of a study of blood T cell repertoires in COVID-19. TCRdb keeps only in-frame clones here, not all; method: immunoSEQ multiplex PCR. The sample lists 70,000 to 95,000 clones; almost 90% were seen once. Sequenced: peripheral blood. These receptors originate from an older woman with acute or convalescent COVID-19. CDR3s include the opening cysteine and the closing phenylalanine or tryptophan. A D gene is named only where the DNA matches it firmly. Size is omitted from some rows. Given values are once, few, many or a class for expanded clones.

D gene: TRBD2
J gene: TRBJ2-7
V gene: TRBV7-8
clone size: NA
CDR3 protein: CASSLGITGTSGGAREQYF
CDR3 DNA: TGTGCCAGCAGCTTGGGGATTACCGGGACTAGCGGGGGGGCGCGGGAGCAGTACTTC

D gene: NA
J gene: TRBJ1-6
V gene: TRBV2
clone size: NA
CDR3 protein: CANKQRVSSPLHF
CDR3 DNA: TGTGCCAACAAGCAGCGGGTGAGTTCACCCCTCCACTTT

D gene: NA
J gene: TRBJ2-1
V gene: TRBV11-2
clone size: once
CDR3 protein: CASSLRRGYNEQFF
CDR3 DNA: TGTGCCAGCAGCCTCCGCAGGGGTTACAATGAGCAGTTCTTC

D gene: TRBD1
J gene: TRBJ1-2
V gene: TRBV12-3/TRBV12-4
clone size: NA
CDR3 protein: CASSDRDHCYTF
CDR3 DNA: TGTGCCAGCAGTGACAGGGACCATTGCTACACCTTC

D gene: NA
J gene: TRBJ1-5
V gene: TRBV3-1/TRBV3-2
clone size: NA
CDR3 protein: CASSGGAGRQPQHF
CDR3 DNA: TGTGCCAGCAGCGGGGGAGCGGGACGTCAGCCCCAGCATTTT

D gene: TRBD2
J gene: TRBJ2-5
V gene: TRBV3-1/TRBV3-2
clone size: NA
CDR3 protein: CASSLGIGGARETQYF
CDR3 DNA: TGTGCCAGCAGCTTAGGTATCGGGGGGGCCAGGGAGACCCAGTACTTC

D gene: NA
J gene: TRBJ1-6
V gene: TRBV30
clone size: NA
CDR3 protein: CAWDWDTGKTYNSPLHF
CDR3 DNA: TGTGCCTGGGACTGGGACACAGGGAAGACTTATAATTCACCCCTCCACTTT

D gene: NA
J gene: TRBJ2-2
V gene: TRBV19
clone size: NA
CDR3 protein: CASSIGQKYTGELFF
CDR3 DNA: TGTGCCAGTAGTATAGGACAGAAATACACCGGGGAGCTGTTTTTT

D gene: TRBD1
J gene: TRBJ1-2
V gene: TRBV24-1
clone size: NA
CDR3 protein: CATSGGQGARYGYTF
CDR3 DNA: TGTGCCACCAGTGGTGGGCAGGGGGCTCGGTATGGCTACACCTTC

D gene: NA
J gene: TRBJ1-1
V gene: TRBV6-5
clone size: NA
CDR3 protein: CASSRENTEAFF
CDR3 DNA: TGTGCCAGCAGTCGAGAAAACACTGAAGCTTTCTTT

D gene: NA
J gene: TRBJ2-7
V gene: TRBV28
clone size: NA
CDR3 protein: CASSLMDTYEQYF
CDR3 DNA: TGTGCCAGCAGTTTAATGGACACCTACGAGCAGTACTTC

D gene: NA
J gene: TRBJ1-5
V gene: TRBV5-5
clone size: NA
CDR3 protein: CASSLMGPGNQPQHF
CDR3 DNA: TGTGCCAGCAGCTTGATGGGGCCCGGCAATCAGCCCCAGCATTTT

D gene: TRBD2
J gene: TRBJ2-3
V gene: TRBV7-9
clone size: NA
CDR3 protein: CASSPQLSGGADTQYF
CDR3 DNA: TGTGCCAGCAGCCCCCAACTCAGCGGGGGTGCAGATACGCAGTATTTT

D gene: NA
J gene: TRBJ2-7
V gene: TRBV7-9
clone size: NA
CDR3 protein: CASSLSGYEQYF
CDR3 DNA: TGTGCCAGCAGCTTATCGGGCTACGAGCAGTACTTC

D gene: NA
J gene: TRBJ1-2
V gene: TRBV19
clone size: NA
CDR3 protein: CASSIETRLGGDGYTF
CDR3 DNA: TGTGCCAGTAGTATCGAGACTCGGTTAGGAGGGGATGGCTACACCTTC

D gene: TRBD1
J gene: TRBJ1-5
V gene: TRBV6-2/TRBV6-3
clone size: NA
CDR3 protein: CASSYGFHRGSNQPQHF
CDR3 DNA: TGTGCCAGCAGTTACGGCTTTCACAGGGGCAGCAATCAGCCCCAGCATTTT

D gene: NA
J gene: TRBJ2-7
V gene: TRBV19
clone size: NA
CDR3 protein: CASSTTSDISYEQYF
CDR3 DNA: TGTGCCAGTAGTACAACCTCTGACATCTCCTACGAGCAGTACTTC

D gene: NA
J gene: TRBJ2-5
V gene: TRBV6-5
clone size: NA
CDR3 protein: CASSYSRDIWETQYF
CDR3 DNA: TGTGCCAGCAGTTACTCTCGGGACATTTGGGAGACCCAGTACTTC

D gene: NA
J gene: TRBJ2-5
V gene: TRBV19
clone size: NA
CDR3 protein: CASSTSGSGLGFQETQYF
CDR3 DNA: TGTGCCAGTAGTACCTCGGGGAGTGGGTTAGGATTCCAAGAGACCCAGTACTTC

D gene: TRBD1
J gene: TRBJ1-1
V gene: TRBV30
clone size: once
CDR3 protein: CASNRGGTEAFF
CDR3 DNA: TGTGCCAGCAACAGGGGAGGCACTGAAGCTTTCTTT

D gene: TRBD1
J gene: TRBJ1-6
V gene: TRBV28
clone size: NA
CDR3 protein: CASSSWDRANSPLHF
CDR3 DNA: TGTGCCAGCAGTTCCTGGGACAGGGCAAATTCACCCCTCCACTTT

D gene: NA
J gene: TRBJ2-1
V gene: TRBV7-3
clone size: few
CDR3 protein: CASSLAAGNQFF
CDR3 DNA: TGTGCCAGCAGCTTAGCGGCGGGGAATCAGTTCTTC

D gene: TRBD2
J gene: TRBJ2-7
V gene: TRBV19
clone size: NA
CDR3 protein: CASSGGLAGAEQYF
CDR3 DNA: TGTGCCAGTAGTGGGGGATTAGCGGGCGCCGAGCAGTACTTC

D gene: NA
J gene: TRBJ1-5
V gene: TRBV6-5
clone size: NA
CDR3 protein: CASSYDSTNQPQHF
CDR3 DNA: TGTGCCAGCAGTTACGACAGTACCAATCAGCCCCAGCATTTT

D gene: NA
J gene: TRBJ2-2
V gene: TRBV4-1
clone size: NA
CDR3 protein: CASSQASYPGELFF
CDR3 DNA: TGCGCCAGCAGCCAAGCTAGTTACCCCGGGGAGCTGTTTTTT

D gene: TRBD2
J gene: TRBJ2-1
V gene: TRBV20-1
clone size: NA
CDR3 protein: CSASDPGTSSDNEQFF
CDR3 DNA: TGCAGTGCTAGTGATCCCGGGACTAGCTCCGACAATGAGCAGTTCTTC

D gene: TRBD1
J gene: TRBJ2-2
V gene: TRBV5-4
clone size: few
CDR3 protein: CASSEGGKNTGELFF
CDR3 DNA: TGTGCCAGCAGTGAAGGGGGCAAGAACACCGGGGAGCTGTTTTTT

D gene: TRBD1
J gene: TRBJ1-2
V gene: TRBV10-3
clone size: NA
CDR3 protein: CAISFSGGYGYTF
CDR3 DNA: TGTGCCATCAGTTTCTCAGGGGGCTATGGCTACACCTTC

D gene: NA
J gene: TRBJ1-2
V gene: TRBV4-1
clone size: NA
CDR3 protein: CASSHLFRGRDGYTF
CDR3 DNA: TGCGCCAGCAGCCATCTATTCAGGGGAAGGGATGGCTACACCTTC

D gene: NA
J gene: TRBJ2-5
V gene: TRBV5-1
clone size: NA
CDR3 protein: CASSIVAVRETQYF
CDR3 DNA: TGCGCCAGCAGCATCGTAGCAGTACGGGAGACCCAGTACTTC

D gene: NA
J gene: TRBJ1-2
V gene: TRBV29-1
clone size: NA
CDR3 protein: CSVEDPQPKNYGYTF
CDR3 DNA: TGCAGCGTTGAAGATCCACAGCCTAAAAACTATGGCTACACCTTC

D gene: NA
J gene: TRBJ1-1
V gene: TRBV2
clone size: NA
CDR3 protein: CASSRTEAFF
CDR3 DNA: TGTGCCAGCAGTAGGACAGAAGCTTTCTTT

D gene: TRBD1
J gene: TRBJ2-7
V gene: TRBV10-2
clone size: NA
CDR3 protein: CAARDRTSSYEQYF
CDR3 DNA: TGCGCCGCCCGGGACAGGACAAGCTCCTACGAGCAGTACTTC

D gene: TRBD1
J gene: TRBJ2-2
V gene: TRBV9
clone size: once
CDR3 protein: CASSVESGQGFSTGELFF
CDR3 DNA: TGTGCCAGCAGCGTAGAATCGGGACAGGGGTTCTCCACCGGGGAGCTGTTTTTT

D gene: TRBD1
J gene: TRBJ2-7
V gene: TRBV7-6
clone size: NA
CDR3 protein: CASSLETGRSYEQYF
CDR3 DNA: TGTGCCAGCAGCTTAGAGACAGGGAGATCATACGAGCAGTACTTC

D gene: TRBD1
J gene: TRBJ1-4
V gene: TRBV27
clone size: NA
CDR3 protein: CASTPTGPLGKLFF
CDR3 DNA: TGTGCCAGCACCCCGACAGGGCCATTAGGAAAACTGTTTTTT

D gene: TRBD1
J gene: TRBJ1-2
V gene: TRBV10-3
clone size: NA
CDR3 protein: CASKGQYLYGYTF
CDR3 DNA: TGTGCCTCAAAGGGACAGTACCTCTATGGCTACACCTTC

D gene: TRBD1
J gene: TRBJ2-3
V gene: TRBV10-3
clone size: NA
CDR3 protein: CAIREDREGTDTQYF
CDR3 DNA: TGTGCCATCAGGGAGGACAGGGAAGGCACAGATACGCAGTATTTT

D gene: NA
J gene: TRBJ2-7
V gene: TRBV11-2
clone size: NA
CDR3 protein: CASSLDPGSGDEQYF
CDR3 DNA: TGTGCCAGCAGCTTAGATCCGGGTAGTGGTGACGAGCAGTACTTC

D gene: TRBD2
J gene: TRBJ2-2
V gene: TRBV6-6
clone size: NA
CDR3 protein: CASSYSGGTGELFF
CDR3 DNA: TGTGCCAGCAGTTACTCGGGGGGGACCGGGGAGCTGTTTTTT

D gene: TRBD1
J gene: TRBJ2-7
V gene: TRBV24-1
clone size: NA
CDR3 protein: CATSDPGTASSYEQYF
CDR3 DNA: TGTGCCACCAGTGATCCAGGGACAGCGAGCTCCTACGAGCAGTACTTC